This is a list of T cell receptor beta chains from one sample in a study of shared clonotypes between healthy human individuals. This table comes from immunoSEQ multiplex PCR, and its TCRdb copy is limited to in-frame clones, with some not included. This sample has roughly 2.6 million clones, with about 92% found just once. Sequencing input: naive CD4+ T cells sorted from blood. These receptors all stem from a man aged 18 to 29 in good health. CDR3s include the opening cysteine and the closing phenylalanine or tryptophan. D genes are given only for firm matches. Only part of the rows carry a size: once, few, many, or a class if the clone is expanded.

TRBJ2-1	TRBD1	.	15	TRBV28	TGTGCCAGCAGCCTGACAGGGGGCGGTTACAATGAGCAGTTCTTC	CASSLTGGGYNEQFF
TRBJ2-5	.	.	15	TRBV5-1	TGCGCCAGCAGCTCCTCCGGAGGTAGAATTGAGACCCAGTACTTC	CASSSSGGRIETQYF
TRBJ1-1	.	.	11	TRBV28	TGTGCCAGCGGAGGGGGAATTGAAGCTTTCTTT	CASGGGIEAFF
TRBJ2-3	.	.	15	TRBV19	TGTGCCAGTAGTATAGGTCCAGGTAGCACAGATACGCAGTATTTT	CASSIGPGSTDTQYF
TRBJ1-1	TRBD1	once	14	TRBV5-1	TGCGCCAGCAGAGATGGACAGGGGAACACTGAAGCTTTCTTT	CASRDGQGNTEAFF
TRBJ2-1	TRBD2	.	15	TRBV5-1	TGCGCCAGCAGCTCTGGACTAGCGGGAGGCAATGAGCAGTTCTTC	CASSSGLAGGNEQFF
TRBJ2-4	TRBD2	.	17	TRBV11-2	TGTGCCAGCAGCTTAGACACTAGCGGGGGTGGGAAAAACATTCAGTACTTC	CASSLDTSGGGKNIQYF
TRBJ2-1	TRBD2	once	12	TRBV29-1	TGCAGCGTTAAGCGGGGGGTCAATGAGCAGTTCTTC	CSVKRGVNEQFF
TRBJ2-3	.	once	15	TRBV16	TGTGCCAGCAGCCAATACCAGATTAGCACAGATACGCAGTATTTT	CASSQYQISTDTQYF
TRBJ1-4	.	.	15	TRBV5-8	TGTGCCAGCAGCACGGGAGTACTGGCGGGGGAAAAACTGTTTTTT	CASSTGVLAGEKLFF
TRBJ1-1	TRBD1	.	12	TRBV10-3	TGTGCCACGGGACAGGGGGACACTGAAGCTTTCTTT	CATGQGDTEAFF
TRBJ1-5	.	.	16	TRBV7-2	TGTGCCAGCAGCTTCCCCGCTTGGAGCAGCAATCAGCCCCAGCATTTT	CASSFPAWSSNQPQHF
TRBJ2-2	.	.	13	TRBV2	TGTGCCAGCAGGGACAGATTCACCGGGGAGCTGTTTTTT	CASRDRFTGELFF
TRBJ2-5	.	.	15	TRBV6-5	TGTGCCAGCAGTGGCGGAGGGACCTGGGGAGAGACCCAGTACTTC	CASSGGGTWGETQYF
TRBJ2-4	.	once	15	TRBV19	TGTGCCAGTAGTATGGCCGGGGGAGCCAAAAACATTCAGTACTTC	CASSMAGGAKNIQYF
TRBJ2-7	.	.	12	TRBV6-6	TGTGCCAGCAGTTCTAGCGCCTACGAGCAGTACTTC	CASSSSAYEQYF
TRBJ2-7	TRBD1	.	15	TRBV5-4	TGTGCCAGCAGCACGGACAGGGGGATAAACTACGAGCAGTACTTC	CASSTDRGINYEQYF
TRBJ2-7	.	.	14	TRBV6-1	TGTGCCAGCTGGAAGGAGACTCCCTCCTACGAGCAGTACTTC	CASWKETPSYEQYF
TRBJ2-1	TRBD2	.	15	TRBV4-1	TGCGCCAGCAGCCAAGGTAGCGGGATGAACAATGAGCAGTTCTTC	CASSQGSGMNNEQFF
TRBJ1-2	.	.	14	TRBV25-1	TGTGCCAGCAGTCAGACTGGCGGCTTCTATGGCTACACCTTC	CASSQTGGFYGYTF
TRBJ1-2	.	.	14	TRBV6-6	TGTGCCAGCAGTTCAGAGGTGCCTAACTATGGCTACACCTTC	CASSSEVPNYGYTF
TRBJ1-1	.	.	15	TRBV6-1	TGTGCCAGCAGGATAACGGGACACCAGAACACTGAAGCTTTCTTT	CASRITGHQNTEAFF
TRBJ2-5	.	.	14	TRBV28	TGTGCCAGCAGCCTCACAAGGCCGGATGAGACCCAGTACTTC	CASSLTRPDETQYF
TRBJ1-6	TRBD1	.	17	TRBV7-8	TGTGCCAGCAGCTTAGACCCGGGACAGTTATATAATTCACCCCTCCACTTT	CASSLDPGQLYNSPLHF